This TCR beta chain was sequenced during a study of T cells after yellow fever vaccination. Overall study findings and caveats: Researchers noted that a small share of clonotypes showed up in both CD4 and CD8 compartments.

This clonotype was seen at least ten times. What it binds is not known. UMIs and a universal primer site were added when TCR cDNA was made by 5'RACE template switching. TCRdb fed the 5' RACE reads into MiXCR, producing one record per CDR3 protein. The table records 170,000 or so distinct CDR3 sequences, 5.5% to 8% of them present only once. V was pared by 3 bases and J by 5 bases, with 8 bases between. The CDR3 consists of 13 residues. Germline CDR1 and CDR2: SGHRS and YFSETQ. This TCR was recovered from a man between 18 and 29 years old who received the YFV17D yellow fever vaccine. Material: CD4+ T cells sorted from PBMCs, obtained on the day of the first yellow fever vaccination. The genes are TRBV5-1 and TRBJ2-2; unclear D gene. CDR3 DNA: TGCGCCAGCAGCTCGGACGGGACCGGGGAGCTGTTTTTT. It specifies CASSSDGTGELFF.